The T cell receptor beta chain described here comes from a study of blood T cells in healthy people across ages. The germline V gene encodes CDR1 SGHVS and CDR2 FQNEAQ. The germline V and J ends were trimmed by 0 bases and 6 bases, with 15 bases remaining between them. CDR3 length: 16 residues. Study findings and constraints: When set beside aged donors, long-lived donors presented more naive CD4+ cells and higher diversity.

To note about this clonotype: The antigen is not known.

With a J-beta primer mix and a sample-barcoded 5' primer, a second PCR ran roughly 6 to 11 cycles. Each cDNA was tagged by a template-switch adaptor containing 12 random nucleotides. One entry per CDR3 protein, called by TCRdb with MiXCR from the 5' RACE reads. The repertoire holds around 1.5 million distinct CDR3 sequences, with approximately 42% as singletons. This clonotype was sampled from a woman under 30 in good health. The chain employs TRBV7-8 and TRBJ1-5; D possibly corresponds to TRBD1 (5 bases). What was sequenced was blood. CDR3 residues: CASSLAQGFLVQPQHF. CDR3 nucleotides: TGTGCCAGCAGCTTAGCGCAGGGTTTTCTTGTTCAGCCCCAGCATTTT.